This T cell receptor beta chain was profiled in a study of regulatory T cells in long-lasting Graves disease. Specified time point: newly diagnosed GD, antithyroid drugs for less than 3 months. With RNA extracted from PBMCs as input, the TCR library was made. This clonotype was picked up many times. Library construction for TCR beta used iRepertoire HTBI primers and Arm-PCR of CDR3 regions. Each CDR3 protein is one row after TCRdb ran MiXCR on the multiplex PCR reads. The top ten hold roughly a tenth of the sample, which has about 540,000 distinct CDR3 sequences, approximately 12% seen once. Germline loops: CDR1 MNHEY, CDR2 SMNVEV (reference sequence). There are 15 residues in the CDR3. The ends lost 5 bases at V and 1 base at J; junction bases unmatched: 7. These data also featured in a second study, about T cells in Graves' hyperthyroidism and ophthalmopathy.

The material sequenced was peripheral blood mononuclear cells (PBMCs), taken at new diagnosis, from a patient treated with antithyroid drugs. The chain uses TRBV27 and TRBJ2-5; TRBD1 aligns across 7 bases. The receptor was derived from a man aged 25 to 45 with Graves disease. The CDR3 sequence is CASSPPGGPQETQYF. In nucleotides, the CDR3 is TGTGCCAGCAGTCCGCCAGGGGGTCCCCAAGAGACCCAGTACTTC.